This T cell receptor (beta chain) was identified in a study of tumor-infiltrating lymphocytes in primary liver carcinoma. Study results and limitations: All five tumor regions shared only about 8-25% of top clones.

Priming with a constant-region primer yielded TCR beta cDNA from around 540 ng total RNA. Slightly modified ARM-PCR with three nested multiplex PCR rounds yielded TCR beta libraries. TRBV1-TRBV30 forward and Cbeta reverse primers drove the first two roughly 10-cycle rounds. TCRdb passed the multiplex PCR reads through MiXCR, listing each CDR3 protein once. Of 150,000 to 200,000 distinct CDR3 sequences in the sample, around four fifths were seen once. CDR3 length equals 16 residues. The germline V gene has CDR1 MNHNS and CDR2 SASEGT. As concerns this clonotype: The antigen is not known. A junction boundary mismatches the germline segment, possibly from a read error.

RNA and DNA were co-extracted from approximately 20-30 mg of unsorted bulk tissue. The gene calls are TRBV6-1 and TRBJ2-3; D is possibly TRBD2 (6 bases). This receptor was taken from a man aged 40-55 years with primary liver carcinoma and hepatitis B virus infection. The sequencing sample was made of tumor tissue from primary liver carcinoma. The DNA of the CDR3 is TGTGCCAGCAGTGAAAGGCGGGGACTTCACACAGATAGGCAGTATTTT. Protein product: CASSERRGLHTDRQYF.